Shown below are 27 T cell receptor beta chains from a single sample sequenced in a study of T cell changes during pregnancy in multiple sclerosis. Profiling relied on immunoSEQ multiplex PCR, and the TCRdb table lists in-frame clones only, not all of them. The sample has 60,000 or so clones, more than 80% seen once. This specimen was peripheral blood, taken in the first trimester of pregnancy. The receptor source for this set is a female donor in good health, enrolled as a control in a pregnancy study.

The gene calls are TRBV9 and TRBJ1-1; 8 bases line up with TRBD1. CDR3 length equals 18 residues. With 1 base clipped from V and 5 bases from J, the junction kept 16 bases outside the gene matches. Germline V gene lookup returns CDR1 SGDLS and CDR2 YYNGEE. The CDR3 nucleotides read TGTGCCAGCAGCGTACTCCCCCAGGCCAGGGGGCACCGGACTGAAGCTTTCTTT. Translated, it gives CASSVLPQARGHRTEAFF.

V usage is TRBV9 and J usage is TRBJ2-1; D not resolved. The CDR3 is 12 amino acids. Germline assignment: CDR1 SGDLS and CDR2 YYNGEE. V dropped 3 bases and J dropped 6 bases, with 7 bases sitting between them. The CDR3 loop reads CASSETSNEQFF. CDR3 nucleotide sequence: TGTGCCAGCAGCGAGACAAGCAATGAGCAGTTCTTC.

V and J are TRBV4-2 and TRBJ2-2, with a possible D match to TRBD2 (7 bases). Per germline, CDR1 LGHNA and CDR2 YNFKEQ. V lost 2 bases to trimming and J lost 4 bases, with 17 bases between them. This CDR3 has 17 amino acids. DNA of the CDR3: TGTGCCAGCAGCCAAATTGGGGGGGCCGTAGGCACCGGGGAGCTGTTTTTT. It translates to CASSQIGGAVGTGELFF.

This sequence joins TRBV19 and TRBJ2-7; D may be TRBD2 (6 bases). Germline-derived CDR1 and CDR2 are LNHDA and SQIVND (reference sequence). Trimming left V 3 bases short and J 7 bases short, with 13 bases between. This CDR3 has 13 amino acids. CDR3 residues: CASSIPPAGEQYF. The CDR3 coding sequence is TGTGCCAGTAGTATTCCCCCGGCGGGGGAGCAGTACTTC.

V usage is TRBV25-1 and J usage is TRBJ2-7, with 7 positions matching TRBD2. The CDR3 sequence is 14 residues long. V shed 5 bases, J shed 6 bases, and the junction held 10 bases outside the gene matches. CDR1 MGHDK and CDR2 SYGVNS come from the germline V gene. CDR3 nucleotides: TGTGCCAGCAGTACGAGCGGGGTGGGGAGCGAGCAGTACTTC. Protein: CASSTSGVGSEQYF.

This clone was found a few times. J is TRBJ1-1 and V is TRBV2; TRBD1 is a possible D gene (5 bases). The V and J ends lost 7 bases and 5 bases respectively, with 17 bases between them. CDR3 size: 14 residues. CDR1 and CDR2 (germline): SNHLY, FYNNEI. The CDR3 sequence: CASIFEGVGTEAFF. CDR3 DNA sequence: TGTGCCAGCATATTTGAAGGGGTTGGGACTGAAGCTTTCTTT.

This chain links TRBV19 with TRBJ1-4; 8 positions agree with TRBD1. J gave up 3 bases and V 5 bases, and 8 bases lay outside the gene matches. This CDR3 has 16 residues. The germline V gene has CDR1 LNHDA and CDR2 SQIVND (reference sequence). The CDR3 bases are TGTGCCAGTAGTTGGGCAGGGGGCGGCCCTAATGAAAAACTGTTTTTT. Translation gives CASSWAGGGPNEKLFF.

The chain combines TRBV11-1 with TRBJ2-1; maybe TRBD2 (6 bases). The germline gives CDR1 SGHAT, CDR2 FQDESV (reference sequence). Trimming pared 4 bases from V and 0 bases from J, leaving 16 bases between. The CDR3 is made up of 17 amino acids. DNA of the CDR3: TGTGCCAGCAGCTCTCGGGGGAGTCAGAGCTCCTACAATGAGCAGTTCTTC. It codes for CASSSRGSQSSYNEQFF.

This chain connects TRBV7-8 to TRBJ1-4; no clear D gene. V lost 2 bases, J lost 8 bases, and 24 bases lay in between. CDR3 size: 18 residues. CDR1 and CDR2 (germline): SGHVS, FQNEAQ. CDR3 in amino acids: CASSLYGSTAGYVEKLFF. CDR3 bases: TGTGCCAGCAGCTTATACGGCAGCACGGCGGGGTACGTCGAAAAACTGTTTTTT.

This clone was seen more than once but under ten times. The rearrangement links TRBV21-1 to TRBJ1-1; the table's D call, TRBD1, has no DNA check behind it. TRBV21-1 is a documented pseudogene. The CDR3 runs to 14 residues. The CDR3 DNA is TGTGCCAGCAGCAACCGGGACAGGGATATTGAAGCTTTCTTT. Amino acids: CASSNRDRDIEAFF.

The chain has TRBV4-1 and TRBJ2-1; a weak D match, TRBD2 (6 bases). CDR1 MGHRA and CDR2 YSYEKL come from the germline V gene. The V end was cut by 0 bases, the J end by 4 bases, with 13 bases between. This CDR3 is 16 amino acids long. The DNA for the CDR3 is TGCGCCAGCAGCCAAGACCAGACGGGGGTTTACAATGAGCAGTTCTTC. This encodes CASSQDQTGVYNEQFF.

V usage is TRBV7-2 and J usage is TRBJ2-2; 10 positions match TRBD1. V lost 3 bases and J lost 3; bases outside the gene matches: 1. Per the germline V gene, CDR1 is SGHTA and CDR2 is FQGNSA. The CDR3 has 15 residues. In nucleotides, the CDR3 is TGTGCCAGCAGCTTTGGGACAGGGGACACCGGGGAGCTGTTTTTT. This encodes CASSFGTGDTGELFF.

The CDR3 bases are TGTGCCAGCAGTCGTCAGGGGAATGACGAGCAGTACTTC. This sequence encodes CASSRQGNDEQYF. The rearrangement links TRBV25-1 to TRBJ2-7; tentatively, D is TRBD1 (6 bases). The length of the CDR3 is 13 residues. V was clipped by 5 bases and J by 5 bases, with 13 bases between them. Germline CDR1 and CDR2: MGHDK and SYGVNS.

This rearrangement joins TRBV6-1 to TRBJ2-6; D is unresolved. The CDR3 is made up of 13 amino acids. Germline V lookup: CDR1 MNHNS, CDR2 SASEGT. Trimming pared 8 bases from V and 3 bases from J, leaving 8 bases between. The CDR3 loop reads CASEVGGANVLTF. CDR3 nucleotide sequence: TGTGCCAGCGAGGTGGGTGGGGCCAACGTCCTGACTTTC.

V usage is TRBV5-4 and J usage is TRBJ2-3; possible D gene TRBD2, 7 bases. Germline assignment: CDR1 SGHNT and CDR2 YYREEE (reference sequence). V was cut by 1 base and J by 6 bases, with 15 bases left in between. The CDR3 runs 15 residues. CDR3 protein: CASSLREGGVDTQYF. The CDR3 bases are TGTGCCAGCAGCTTGAGGGAGGGGGGCGTGGATACGCAGTATTTT.

This clone occurred once. V gene TRBV6-4 combines with J gene TRBJ2-3; TRBD1 matches 9 bases. The CDR3 extends over 15 amino acids. The junction had 8 bases not matched to a gene; V was cut back by 6 bases and J by 4 bases. In germline, CDR1 is MRHNA, CDR2 SNTAGT. The CDR3 reads CASSTGTGYSDTQYF. The CDR3 nucleotides are TGTGCCAGCAGCACCGGGACAGGGTATTCAGATACGCAGTATTTT.

The rearrangement uses TRBV7-8 and TRBJ1-1; the D is unclear. The V end was cut by 6 bases, the J end by 2 bases, with 7 bases between. CDR3 length: 12 residues. Germline V gene lookup returns CDR1 SGHVS and CDR2 FQNEAQ. This CDR3 is CASSRRNTEAFF. In nucleotides, the CDR3 is TGTGCCAGCAGTCGCAGAAACACTGAAGCTTTCTTT.

V is TRBV5-1 and J is TRBJ1-1, with D maybe TRBD1 (5 bases). V dropped 3 bases and J dropped 1 base, with 10 bases sitting between them. This CDR3 region has 14 residues. Germline CDR1 and CDR2: SGHRS and YFSETQ. The CDR3 DNA reads TGCGCCAGCAGCTGGGGGGTTGCGAACACTGAAGCTTTCTTT. It yields the protein CASSWGVANTEAFF.

The chain carries TRBV5-8 and TRBJ2-5, with a tentative D call TRBD2 (5 bases). This CDR3 has 16 residues. V lost 1 base and J lost 2, with 15 bases in between. Germline CDR1 and CDR2: SGHTS and YDEGEE. The CDR3: CASSLTRRGGQETQYF. As DNA, the CDR3 is TGTGCCAGCAGCTTGACCCGGCGTGGAGGTCAAGAGACCCAGTACTTC. The full variable domain, with the rest looked up from reference TRBV5-8 and TRBJ2-5, is EAGVTQSPTHLIKTRGQQATLRCSPISGHTSVYWYQQALGLGLQFLLWYDEGEERNRGNFPPRFSGRQFPNYSSELNVNALELEDSALYLCASSLTRRGGQETQYFGPGTRLLVL.

The chain carries TRBV15 and TRBJ2-3, with 7 bases aligning to TRBD2. This CDR3 has 16 residues. Trimming at V came to 1 base and at J to 0 bases, leaving 4 bases not matched to a gene. Germline lookup yields CDR1 LNHNV and CDR2 YYDKDF (reference sequence). CDR3 loop: CATSRGGGGSTDTQYF. CDR3 DNA sequence: TGTGCCACCAGCAGAGGAGGCGGGGGAAGCACAGATACGCAGTATTTT.

J is TRBJ1-2 and V is TRBV2, with D possibly TRBD1 on 5 matching bases. From germline, CDR1 is SNHLY and CDR2 FYNNEI. The V end lost 8 bases, the J end lost 4 bases, and 17 bases lay between the germline ends. This CDR3 has 14 amino acids. The CDR3 here is CASGGEGEVYGYTF. CDR3 sequence (DNA): TGTGCCAGCGGGGGAGAAGGGGAGGTCTATGGCTACACCTTC.

This chain links TRBV11-3 with TRBJ2-1; D remains ambiguous. The V gene's germline CDR1 is SGHNT and CDR2 YENEEA. The CDR3 sequence is 14 residues long. The germline V and J ends were trimmed by 0 bases and 4 bases, with 7 bases remaining between them. In DNA, the CDR3 is TGTGCCAGCAGCTTAGATCCAGGATACAATGAGCAGTTCTTC. Translated, it gives CASSLDPGYNEQFF.

CDR3 DNA sequence: TGTGCCAGCAGCTCCCCGGGGGGGGGCTACGGCTACACCTTC. Protein: CASSSPGGGYGYTF. The V call is TRBV5-4, the J call TRBJ1-2; the D gene is possibly TRBD1 (6 bases). CDR1 and CDR2 from the germline V gene are SGHNT and YYREEE (reference sequence). This CDR3 spans 14 amino acids. The V and J ends lost 3 bases and 8 bases respectively, with 17 bases between them.

This rearrangement joins TRBV5-1 to TRBJ2-3, with a tentative D call TRBD2 (5 bases). This CDR3 has 15 amino acids. Germline V gene data show CDR1 as SGHRS and CDR2 as YFSETQ. The V end lost 2 bases, the J end lost 0 bases, and 10 bases lay between the germline ends. CDR3 nucleotide sequence: TGCGCCAGCAGCTTAGGCGGACTTAGCACAGATACGCAGTATTTT. Translated, it gives CASSLGGLSTDTQYF.

As to this clone: The sample holds other DNA sequences that translate to the same CDR3. The gene calls are TRBV4-2 and TRBJ2-7; no definite D call. The ends were cut back, 1 base at V and 1 base at J, with 8 bases in the middle. Per the germline V gene, CDR1 is LGHNA and CDR2 is YNFKEQ. The CDR3 extends over 14 amino acids. CDR3 loop: CASSQGGGSYEQYF. CDR3 sequence (DNA): TGTGCCAGCAGCCAAGGCGGCGGTTCCTACGAGCAGTACTTC.

The chain couples TRBV6-1 to TRBJ2-1; 14 bases line up with TRBD2. The trim removed 5 bases at V and 9 bases at J, leaving 6 bases unmatched. This CDR3 region has 15 residues. Germline V gives CDR1 MNHNS, CDR2 SASEGT. CDR3 nucleotides: TGTGCCAGCAGTAGTGGACTAGCGGGGGGTACTGAGCAGTTCTTC. This gives the protein CASSSGLAGGTEQFF.

The V gene is TRBV14, the J gene TRBJ2-1; 7 bases match TRBD1. Germline V lookup: CDR1 SGHDN, CDR2 FVKESK. The trim removed 4 bases at V and 0 bases at J, leaving 9 bases unmatched. This CDR3 is 17 amino acids long. The CDR3 loop reads CASSPDRLGSSYNEQFF. CDR3 coding DNA: TGTGCCAGCAGCCCGGACAGGTTAGGGAGCTCCTACAATGAGCAGTTCTTC.